The rows below give T cell receptor beta chains drawn from one sample of a study of blood T cell repertoires in COVID-19. Measured with immunoSEQ multiplex PCR; TCRdb has only the in-frame clones, and not every one. The repertoire includes more than 150,000 clones, 80% to 90% of them detected once, and around 12% sits in the top ten. The sequencing sample was made of peripheral blood. These receptors originate from an elderly woman with COVID-19, enrolled during active disease. Each CDR3 is given with its conserved first and last residue. A D gene is named only where the DNA matches it firmly. Clone size is not always given. Where it is, it says once, few, many or a class for expanded clones.

D gene | J gene | clone size | V gene | CDR3 protein | CDR3 DNA
NA | TRBJ1-1 | NA | TRBV28 | CASSWGPGTGEAFF | TGTGCCAGCAGTTGGGGGCCGGGGACGGGTGAAGCTTTCTTT
NA | TRBJ2-7 | NA | TRBV2 | CASSEALAPYEQYF | TGTGCCAGCAGTGAAGCCCTAGCTCCTTACGAGCAGTACTTC
TRBD2 | TRBJ2-4 | NA | TRBV10-3 | CAISDNSGALAKNIQYF | TGTGCCATCAGTGATAATAGCGGGGCCTTAGCCAAAAACATTCAGTACTTC
TRBD1 | TRBJ2-5 | NA | TRBV7-8 | CASSLGVMDRAETQYF | TGTGCCAGCAGCTTAGGAGTCATGGACAGGGCTGAGACCCAGTACTTC
TRBD2 | TRBJ2-2 | NA | TRBV10-3 | CAISESVAGTPGELFF | TGTGCCATCAGTGAGTCGGTAGCGGGAACCCCCGGGGAGCTGTTTTTT
TRBD1 | TRBJ1-4 | once | TRBV18 | CASSPRQGSLEKLFF | TGTGCCAGCTCACCCCGACAGGGATCGCTGGAAAAACTGTTTTTT
NA | TRBJ1-2 | NA | TRBV10-3 | CAIRDILDSGYTF | TGTGCCATCCGGGACATTTTAGACTCTGGCTACACCTTC
NA | TRBJ2-1 | once | TRBV28 | CASRISGAYNEQFF | TGTGCCAGCAGAATTAGCGGTGCCTACAATGAGCAGTTCTTC
NA | TRBJ2-2 | NA | TRBV5-5 | CASSSLLNTGELFF | TGTGCCAGCAGCTCACTCCTGAACACCGGGGAGCTGTTTTTT
TRBD1 | TRBJ2-1 | NA | TRBV24-1 | CATSDLGTAYNEQFF | TGTGCCACCAGTGATCTGGGGACAGCTTACAATGAGCAGTTCTTC
TRBD1 | TRBJ1-2 | NA | TRBV28 | CASSSPATGVGGYTF | TGTGCCAGCAGTTCCCCCGCGACAGGGGTAGGTGGCTACACCTTC
NA | TRBJ1-1 | NA | TRBV5-1 | CASSQRRGNTEAFF | TGCGCCAGCAGCCAACGTCGGGGGAACACTGAAGCTTTCTTT
NA | TRBJ2-3 | NA | TRBV28 | CASSFGTSKLDTQYF | TGTGCCAGCAGTTTTGGGACAAGTAAATTAGATACGCAGTATTTT
TRBD1 | TRBJ2-7 | NA | TRBV5-5 | CASSLEQGMWHEQYF | TGTGCCAGCAGCTTGGAACAGGGGATGTGGCACGAGCAGTACTTC
TRBD1 | TRBJ1-5 | NA | TRBV28 | CATLKGGGGDNQPQHF | TGTGCCACCCTAAAAGGGGGCGGGGGGGACAATCAGCCCCAGCATTTT
NA | TRBJ1-4 | NA | TRBV29-1 | CSVAGDIGLANEKLFF | TGCAGCGTTGCCGGAGATATAGGTTTGGCTAATGAAAAACTGTTTTTT
NA | TRBJ2-3 | once | TRBV12-3/TRBV12-4 | CASSNTRYTQYF | TGTGCCAGCAGCAATACACGATATACGCAGTATTTT
TRBD1 | TRBJ2-7 | NA | TRBV27 | CASSPRQGPYEQYF | TGTGCCAGCAGTCCCCGACAGGGCCCCTACGAGCAGTACTTC
TRBD1 | TRBJ1-1 | NA | TRBV7-9 | CASSLITGGLPEAFF | TGTGCCAGCAGCTTAATAACAGGGGGCCTGCCTGAAGCTTTCTTT
NA | TRBJ1-6 | NA | TRBV2 | CASSEGQDLALHF | TGTGCCAGCAGTGAGGGGCAGGATCTGGCCCTCCACTTT
NA | TRBJ1-2 | NA | TRBV9 | CASSPRGLDYGYTF | TGTGCCAGCAGCCCCCGAGGGCTGGACTATGGCTACACCTTC
NA | TRBJ1-2 | NA | TRBV18 | CASSRDSPNYGYTF | TGTGCCAGCTCACGCGACAGCCCTAACTATGGCTACACCTTC
TRBD1 | TRBJ1-3 | once | TRBV2 | CASSLYRGSGNTIYF | TGTGCCAGCAGCCTTTACAGGGGCTCTGGAAACACCATATATTTT
NA | TRBJ2-7 | NA | TRBV9 | CASSVGGGGLGEQYF | TGTGCCAGCAGCGTAGGAGGAGGGGGCCTCGGGGAGCAGTACTTC
TRBD2 | TRBJ2-2 | NA | TRBV5-1 | CASSQRPRGGTGELFF | TGCGCCAGCAGCCAAAGACCGAGGGGAGGGACCGGGGAGCTGTTTTTT
NA | TRBJ1-3 | once | TRBV30 | CAWSSRSPNTIYF | TGTGCCTGGAGTTCCCGGAGTCCCAACACCATATATTTT
TRBD1 | TRBJ2-3 | many | TRBV28 | CASRRQGADTQYF | TGTGCCAGCAGACGACAGGGGGCAGATACGCAGTATTTT
TRBD1 | TRBJ2-1 | NA | TRBV5-1 | CASSATGGSYNEQFF | TGCGCCAGCAGCGCGACAGGGGGATCCTACAATGAGCAGTTCTTC
TRBD2 | TRBJ2-1 | NA | TRBV5-1 | CASSTRGGMDNEQFF | TGCGCCAGCAGCACCCGGGGGGGAATGGACAATGAGCAGTTCTTC
NA | TRBJ1-5 | NA | TRBV10-3 | CAISEHGGGQPQHF | TGTGCCATCAGTGAGCATGGGGGCGGGCAGCCCCAGCATTTT
NA | TRBJ2-3 | NA | TRBV6-5 | CASSSRQSFTDTQYF | TGTGCCAGCAGTTCCCGACAATCCTTCACAGATACGCAGTATTTT
TRBD1 | TRBJ2-1 | NA | TRBV4-1 | CASSLQGTHNEQFF | TGCGCCAGCAGTTTACAGGGGACGCACAATGAGCAGTTCTTC
TRBD2 | TRBJ2-5 | NA | TRBV7-6 | CASSLPLSAGEETQYF | TGTGCCAGCAGCTTACCCCTCTCGGCGGGGGAAGAGACCCAGTACTTC
TRBD1 | TRBJ1-6 | few | TRBV2 | CASSVDRRNSPLHF | TGTGCCAGCAGTGTGGACAGGAGAAATTCACCCCTCCACTTT
NA | TRBJ1-2 | few | TRBV9 | CASSAFGRGNYGYTF | TGTGCCAGCAGCGCCTTCGGGAGGGGGAACTATGGCTACACCTTC
TRBD1 | TRBJ2-3 | NA | TRBV11-3 | CATGTGPNTDTQYF | TGTGCCACTGGGACAGGGCCTAACACAGATACGCAGTATTTT
NA | TRBJ1-4 | NA | TRBV4-3 | CASSQDWGGREKLFF | TGCGCCAGCAGCCAAGATTGGGGCGGTAGGGAAAAACTGTTTTTT
NA | TRBJ2-6 | NA | TRBV7-8 | CASSQGTAGANVLTF | TGTGCCAGCAGCCAAGGGACTGCTGGGGCCAACGTCCTGACTTTC
NA | TRBJ1-2 | few | TRBV28 | CASRPSTVNGYTF | TGTGCCAGCAGACCCTCCACAGTGAATGGCTACACCTTC
NA | TRBJ2-3 | medium-sized | TRBV5-5 | CASSLAEVEMDTQYF | TGTGCCAGCAGCTTAGCCGAGGTAGAGATGGATACGCAGTATTTT
TRBD1 | TRBJ2-7 | few | TRBV10-3 | CAISGTGVLYEQYF | TGTGCCATCAGCGGGACAGGGGTTCTCTACGAGCAGTACTTC
TRBD1 | TRBJ1-2 | NA | TRBV2 | CASTGQGVYGYTF | TGTGCCAGCACCGGACAGGGTGTATATGGCTACACCTTC
TRBD1 | TRBJ1-6 | NA | TRBV19 | CASSMGGQWSPLHF | TGTGCCAGTAGTATGGGGGGACAGTGGTCACCCCTCCACTTT
NA | TRBJ2-7 | NA | TRBV28 | CASSLLAAPWEQYF | TGTGCCAGCAGTTTACTCGCGGCCCCCTGGGAGCAGTACTTC
TRBD1 | TRBJ2-3 | NA | TRBV4-1 | CASSPRDRGTTDTQYF | TGCGCCAGCAGCCCCCGGGACAGGGGTACCACAGATACGCAGTATTTT
NA | TRBJ1-2 | NA | TRBV28 | CASRADRNYGYTF | TGTGCCAGCAGAGCGGACAGAAACTATGGCTACACCTTC
TRBD1 | TRBJ2-5 | NA | TRBV7-9 | CASSTDRGVETQYF | TGTGCCAGCAGCACCGACAGGGGGGTAGAGACCCAGTACTTC
NA | TRBJ2-2 | NA | TRBV11-2 | CASSLLSLTGELFF | TGTGCCAGCAGCTTACTCAGTTTAACCGGGGAGCTGTTTTTT
NA | TRBJ1-3 | NA | TRBV10-3 | CAISERDNSGNTIYF | TGTGCCATCAGTGAAAGGGACAACTCTGGAAACACCATATATTTT
TRBD1 | TRBJ1-2 | NA | TRBV19 | CASTDRDRRSGTF | TGTGCCAGTACCGATCGGGACAGAAGGTCCGGGACCTTC
NA | TRBJ2-2 | once | TRBV5-4 | CASSLDVGPNTGELFF | TGTGCCAGCAGCTTGGACGTGGGCCCGAACACCGGGGAGCTGTTTTTT
NA | TRBJ1-3 | NA | TRBV13 | CASSPIIYSGNTIYF | TGTGCCAGCAGCCCCATTATCTACTCTGGAAACACCATATATTTT